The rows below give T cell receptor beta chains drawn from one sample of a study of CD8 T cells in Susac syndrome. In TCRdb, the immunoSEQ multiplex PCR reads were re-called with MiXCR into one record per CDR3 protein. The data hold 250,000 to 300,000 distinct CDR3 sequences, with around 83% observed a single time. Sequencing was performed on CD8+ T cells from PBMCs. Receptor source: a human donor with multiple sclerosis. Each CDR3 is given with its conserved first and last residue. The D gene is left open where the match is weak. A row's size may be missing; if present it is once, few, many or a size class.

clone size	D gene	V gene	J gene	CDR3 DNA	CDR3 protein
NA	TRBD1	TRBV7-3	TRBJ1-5	TGTGCCAGCAGCTTAACCCTAGGGGACAGCCAAAATCAGCCCCAGCATTTT	CASSLTLGDSQNQPQHF
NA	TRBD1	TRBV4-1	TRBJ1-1	TGCGCCAGCCGGGACAGGACTAACACTGAAGCTTTCTTT	CASRDRTNTEAFF
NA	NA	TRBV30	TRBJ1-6	TGTGCCTGGAGTGACCTTTGGAATTCACCCCTCCACTTT	CAWSDLWNSPLHF
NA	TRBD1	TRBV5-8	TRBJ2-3	TGTGCCAGCAGCGCGGGACAGGGCAGAACAGATACGCAGTATTTT	CASSAGQGRTDTQYF
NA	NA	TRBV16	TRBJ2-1	TGTGCCAGCAGCCAAGACCAGGGCCTATACAATGAGCAGTTCTTC	CASSQDQGLYNEQFF
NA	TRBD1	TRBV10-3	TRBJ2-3	TGTGCCATCAGACATCGACAGGGCTCGAGCACAGATACGCAGTATTTT	CAIRHRQGSSTDTQYF
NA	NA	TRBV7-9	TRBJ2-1	TGTGCCAGCAGCTTAGGGGGGTACTACAATGAGCAGTTCTTC	CASSLGGYYNEQFF
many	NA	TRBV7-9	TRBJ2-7	TGTGCCAGCAGCTTAGGGCGGGAGCAGTACTTC	CASSLGREQYF
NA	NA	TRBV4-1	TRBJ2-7	TGCGCCAGCAGCCAAGCTCCGGGTAGTTACGAGCAGTACTTC	CASSQAPGSYEQYF
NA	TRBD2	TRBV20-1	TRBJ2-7	TGCAGTGTCCCTCACCGGGAGGGATCCTACGAGCAGTACTTC	CSVPHREGSYEQYF
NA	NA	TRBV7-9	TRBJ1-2	TGTGCCAGCAGCGCGGACCCCGGGACATGGGGCGGCTATGGCTACACCTTC	CASSADPGTWGGYGYTF
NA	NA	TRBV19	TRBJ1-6	TGTGCCAGTACTCCGAAGCTACAGGGTAAATCACCCCTCCACTTT	CASTPKLQGKSPLHF
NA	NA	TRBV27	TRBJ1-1	TGTGCCACCGGCCGGGGAAGGAACACTGAAGCTTTCTTT	CATGRGRNTEAFF
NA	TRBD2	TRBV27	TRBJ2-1	TGTGCCAGCAGAATAAGAACTAGCGGGAGGAATGAGCAGTTCTTC	CASRIRTSGRNEQFF
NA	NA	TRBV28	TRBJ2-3	TGTGCCAGCAGTTTTACGGCTCAGGGTACAGATACGCAGTATTTT	CASSFTAQGTDTQYF
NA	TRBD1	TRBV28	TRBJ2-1	TGTGCCAGCGGCTACAGGGGAAAAGTCGGCAATGAGCAGTTCTTC	CASGYRGKVGNEQFF
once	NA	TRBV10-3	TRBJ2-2	TGTGCCATCAGTGAGTCAAACCAGAACACCGGGGAGCTGTTTTTT	CAISESNQNTGELFF
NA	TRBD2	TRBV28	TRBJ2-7	TGTGCCAGCAGTGCTAGCGGGAGCGAAAACGAGCAGTACTTC	CASSASGSENEQYF
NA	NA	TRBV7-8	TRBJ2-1	TGTGCCAGCAGCTTAGGGGGACAACTTTACAATGAGCAGTTCTTC	CASSLGGQLYNEQFF